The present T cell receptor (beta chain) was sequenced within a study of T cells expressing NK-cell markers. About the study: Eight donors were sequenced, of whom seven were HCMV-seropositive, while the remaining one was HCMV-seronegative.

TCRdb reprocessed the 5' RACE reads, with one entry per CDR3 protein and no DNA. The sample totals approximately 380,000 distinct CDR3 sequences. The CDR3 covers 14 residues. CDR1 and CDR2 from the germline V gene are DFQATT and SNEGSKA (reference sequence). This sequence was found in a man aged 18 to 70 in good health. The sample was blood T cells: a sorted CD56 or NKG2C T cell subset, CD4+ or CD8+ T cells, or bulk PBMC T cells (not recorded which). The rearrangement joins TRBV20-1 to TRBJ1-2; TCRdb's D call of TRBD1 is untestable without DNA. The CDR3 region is CSAHVRDSVYGYTF.